The clone carrying this TCR beta chain was seen a handful of times. The antigen remains undetermined. Reverse transcribing all isolated RNA meant expressed TCRB transcripts were sequenced. Generated by immunoSEQ multiplex PCR, the TCRdb table keeps only in-frame clones and is missing some. This table holds about 340,000 clones, approximately 15% found once. About 110 mL of blood, on average, came from one heparinised draw per donor. The record originates from a study of beta chain features in type 1 diabetes. Whole-study findings and limits: VDJ junctions from type 1 diabetes patients carried fewer insertions and larger deletions. People with Type 1 diabetes carried modestly yet significantly shorter TCRB CDR3s in all four CD4+ subsets.

CDR1 is SEHNR and CDR2 is FQNEAQ in the germline V gene (reference sequence). Between the trimmed V and J ends, which lost 7 bases and 2 bases, there was a span of 10 bases. The CDR3 runs 13 residues. Sequencing was carried out using naive CD4+ T cells from blood. This receptor was taken from a woman aged 18-35 years with type 1 diabetes. The chain has TRBV7-9 and TRBJ2-3; D ambiguous. The CDR3 spells CASINLDTDTQYF. CDR3 nucleotide sequence: TGTGCCAGCATCAACCTAGACACAGATACGCAGTATTTT.